This T cell receptor (beta chain) was identified during a study of glioma-infiltrating T cells. Notes on the study in general: Only very few CDR3 sequences appeared in both tissue and blood. Non-neoplastic patients had below-expected tissue-blood divergence, while all gliomas exceeded expectation.

With regard to this clonotype: What it binds is unknown.

Amplification of TCR alpha and beta CDR3 regions from RNA used iRepertoire nested multiplex PCR. One-step reverse transcription and amplification started from about 100-400 ng of tissue mRNA or PBMC total RNA. TCRdb reprocessed the multiplex PCR reads with MiXCR, giving one entry per CDR3 protein. The sample has 170,000 or so distinct CDR3 sequences, about 46% seen once. The sample consisted of glioma tissue, nonneoplastic brain tissue, or PBMCs (not recorded which). The TCR originated in a human donor with low-grade glioma or glioblastoma, undergoing nonglioma brain surgery, or in good health (not recorded which).

In DNA form, the CDR3 reads TGTGCCAGCTCACCCGGCCTAGCGGGAGGGTCAGATACGCAGTATTTT. This translates into CASSPGLAGGSDTQYF. The chain joins TRBV18 to TRBJ2-3; 12 nucleotides agree with TRBD2. This CDR3 region has 16 residues. J was trimmed by 4 bases and V by 3 bases; bases with no gene match: 5. Germline values: CDR1 KGHSH, CDR2 LQKENI. The whole variable domain, remainder taken from reference TRBV18 and TRBJ2-3, is NAGVMQNPRHLVRRRGQEARLRCSPMKGHSHVYWYRQLPEEGLKFMVYLQKENIIDESGMPKERFSAEFPKEGPSILRIQQVVRGDSAAYFCASSPGLAGGSDTQYFGPGTRLTVL.